The rows below give T cell receptor beta chains drawn from one sample of a study of CD8 T cells in ankylosing spondylitis. TCRdb ran MiXCR on the 5' RACE reads and lists one entry per CDR3 protein. The sample includes more than 150,000 distinct CDR3 sequences, roughly 12% of them seen just once. Sequencing used blood, either unsorted or a sorted T cell fraction (not recorded which). Receptors originate from a male donor with ankylosing spondylitis or in good health (not recorded which). The CDR3 runs from the conserved cysteine through the conserved F or W. The D gene is left open where the match is weak. A row's size may be missing; if present it is once, few, many or a size class.

few | . | TRBJ1-6 | TRBV5-5 | CASRDQGRNSPLHF | TGTGCCAGCAGAGATCAGGGTCGGAATTCACCCCTCCACTTT
many | . | TRBJ2-2 | TRBV11-2 | CASSRTGELFF | TGTGCCAGCAGCCGGACCGGGGAGCTGTTTTTT
few | . | TRBJ2-1 | TRBV30 | CAWSVGPSSYNEQFF | TGTGCCTGGAGTGTAGGGCCTAGCTCCTACAATGAGCAGTTCTTC
. | TRBD1 | TRBJ2-3 | TRBV7-9 | CASSESGRTGSTDTQYF | TGTGCCAGCAGCGAATCTGGAAGGACAGGGAGCACAGATACGCAGTATTTT
few | . | TRBJ2-1 | TRBV12-3/TRBV12-4 | CASRLPRNHEQFF | TGTGCCAGCAGATTACCTCGCAACCATGAGCAGTTCTTC
. | TRBD2 | TRBJ2-3 | TRBV6-2/TRBV6-3 | CASRPRTSGSTDTQYF | TGTGCCAGCAGACCTCGGACTAGCGGCAGCACAGATACGCAGTATTTT
many | TRBD1 | TRBJ2-3 | TRBV10-3 | CAINRGPTGRDTDTQYF | TGTGCCATCAATCGCGGTCCGACAGGGAGAGACACAGATACGCAGTATTTT
many | TRBD1 | TRBJ2-7 | TRBV9 | CASSVDMGQVGEQYF | TGTGCCAGCAGCGTAGATATGGGACAGGTGGGAGAGCAGTACTTC
few | . | TRBJ2-5 | TRBV25-1 | CASSEVHGSDQETQYF | TGTGCCAGCAGTGAGGTCCACGGTTCGGACCAAGAGACCCAGTACTTC
few | TRBD2 | TRBJ2-3 | TRBV7-9 | CASSSPLAGKTDTQYF | TGTGCCAGCAGCTCACCACTAGCGGGGAAAACAGATACGCAGTATTTT
few | . | TRBJ1-1 | TRBV10-3 | CAISHVDTEAFF | TGTGCCATCAGTCATGTGGACACTGAAGCTTTCTTT